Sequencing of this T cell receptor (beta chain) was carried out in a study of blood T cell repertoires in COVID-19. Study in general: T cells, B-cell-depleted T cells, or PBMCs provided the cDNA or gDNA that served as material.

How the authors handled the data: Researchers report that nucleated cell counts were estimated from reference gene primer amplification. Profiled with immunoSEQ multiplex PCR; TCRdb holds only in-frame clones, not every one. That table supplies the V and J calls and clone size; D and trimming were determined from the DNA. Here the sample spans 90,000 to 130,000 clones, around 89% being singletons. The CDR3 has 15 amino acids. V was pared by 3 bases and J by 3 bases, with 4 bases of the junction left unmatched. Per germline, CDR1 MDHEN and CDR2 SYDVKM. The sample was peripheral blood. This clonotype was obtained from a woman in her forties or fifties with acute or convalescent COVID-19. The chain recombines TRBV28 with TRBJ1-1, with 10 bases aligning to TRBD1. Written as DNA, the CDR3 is TGTGCCAGCAGTTTTTCCGGGACAGGGGACACTGAAGCTTTCTTT. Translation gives CASSFSGTGDTEAFF.